The TCR beta chain under discussion was sequenced for a study of CD8 T cells in Susac syndrome. Reverse transcription of 0.5 to 1 ug RNA was performed with random hexamers. TCRdb called the immunoSEQ multiplex PCR reads again in MiXCR, with one record for every CDR3 protein. The sample shows a few hundred thousand distinct CDR3 sequences, about 90% of them seen only once. Per germline, CDR1 MNHEY and CDR2 SMNVEV (reference sequence). The CDR3 runs to 12 residues. Deletions cut 4 bases from V and 2 bases from J, with 6 bases between. The chain recombines TRBV27 with TRBJ2-7; no firm D call. What was sequenced was CD8+ T cells from PBMCs. The sequence derives from a human donor with multiple sclerosis. CDR3 bases: TGTGCCAGCAGTTGGGGTCCCTACGAGCAGTACTTC. This translates into CASSWGPYEQYF.